A single sample gave rise to the 10 T cell receptor beta chains below, sequenced in a study of shared clonotypes between healthy human individuals. Assay used: immunoSEQ multiplex PCR; TCRdb lists only in-frame clones, some missing. The table has about 2.3 million clones, approximately 95% seen once. The sequenced sample was naive CD4+ T cells from PBMCs. Described subset: CD45RA+ positively selected. These receptors all stem from a man between 18 and 29 years old in good health. Some clones in this sample may be carry-over from other donors' samples.

The chain uses TRBV7-9 and TRBJ1-5; 12 bases align to TRBD1. The CDR3 contains 16 residues. Trimming removed 5 bases from V and 7 bases from J; junction bases left unmatched: 9. Germline CDR1 is SEHNR and CDR2 is FQNEAQ (reference sequence). CDR3 region: CASSQGGQGALQPQHF. The CDR3, as DNA: TGTGCCAGCAGCCAGGGGGGACAGGGGGCTTTACAGCCCCAGCATTTT.

The rearrangement uses TRBV5-1 and TRBJ2-1; D gene uncertain. This CDR3 contains 14 residues. V lost 0 bases and J lost 1, with 5 bases in between. The V gene's germline CDR1 is SGHRS and CDR2 YFSETQ. The CDR3 protein is CASSLGWSYNEQFF. The CDR3 coding sequence is TGCGCCAGCAGCTTGGGCTGGTCCTACAATGAGCAGTTCTTC.

The chain uses TRBV2 and TRBJ2-1; 7 positions match TRBD2. The CDR3 contains 13 residues. The junction had 15 bases not matched to a gene; V was cut back by 6 bases and J by 16 bases. The germline gives CDR1 SNHLY, CDR2 FYNNEI. The CDR3 nucleotides are TGTGCCAGCAGCGGCCGGGAGGCCCAAGCCCGTTTCTTC. This encodes CASSGREAQARFF.

V usage is TRBV28 and J usage is TRBJ2-1; 7 nucleotides match TRBD2. This CDR3 comprises 16 residues. Germline loops: CDR1 MDHEN, CDR2 SYDVKM. V was pared by 6 bases and J by 6 bases, with 14 bases of the junction left unmatched. CDR3 loop: CASSWLVPAGRNEQFF. The CDR3 DNA is TGTGCCAGCAGCTGGCTCGTCCCAGCGGGGCGCAATGAGCAGTTCTTC.

A single count supports this clone. The chain joins TRBV10-3 to TRBJ2-2, with D unresolved. V was cut by 0 bases and J by 6 bases, with 8 bases left in between. CDR1 and CDR2 (germline): ENHRY, SYGVKD. This CDR3 comprises 14 residues. The CDR3 nucleotides read TGTGCCATCAGTGAGTCGTCGAAGGCCGGGGAGCTGTTTTTT. Protein product: CAISESSKAGELFF.

The gene calls are TRBV9 and TRBJ1-1, with D unresolved. V dropped 0 bases and J dropped 4 bases, with 13 bases sitting between them. CDR1 SGDLS and CDR2 YYNGEE come from the germline V gene. The CDR3 consists of 15 residues. The CDR3 bases are TGTGCCAGCAGCGTAGCCGCCGGTTGGAGCACTGAAGCTTTCTTT. Translating it yields CASSVAAGWSTEAFF.

The chain recombines TRBV6-5 with TRBJ2-7; D perhaps matches TRBD2 (6 bases). Germline values: CDR1 MNHEY, CDR2 SVGAGI. This CDR3 has 12 amino acids. The V end was cut by 7 bases, the J end by 6 bases, with 13 bases between. The CDR3 sequence: CASKNQGGEQYF. CDR3 coding DNA: TGTGCCAGCAAAAACCAGGGAGGCGAGCAGTACTTC.

The chain carries TRBV27 and TRBJ2-7; D remains ambiguous. The CDR3 is 12 amino acids. Deletions cut 3 bases from V and 6 bases from J, with 9 bases between. Germline CDR1 is MNHEY and CDR2 is SMNVEV (reference sequence). CDR3 nucleotide sequence: TGTGCCAGCAGTTTGTTTTTCTGCGAGCAGTACTTC. Its translation: CASSLFFCEQYF.

V gene TRBV19 combines with J gene TRBJ1-3; D remains unclear. Germline CDR1 LNHDA, CDR2 SQIVND (reference sequence). The CDR3 is made up of 13 amino acids. Trimming removed 5 bases at V and 2 bases at J, with 7 bases between. The CDR3 sequence is CASSWVAGNTIYF. CDR3 DNA sequence: TGTGCCAGTAGTTGGGTGGCTGGAAACACCATATATTTT.

The rearrangement joins TRBV7-9 to TRBJ2-7; D uncertain. The CDR3 consists of 14 residues. Germline V gene data show CDR1 as SEHNR and CDR2 as FQNEAQ (reference sequence). V lost 1 base and J lost 3, with 10 bases in between. The chain's CDR3 is CASSLGPALYEQYF. CDR3 sequence (DNA): TGTGCCAGCAGCTTAGGTCCGGCACTCTACGAGCAGTACTTC. The whole variable domain, remainder taken from reference TRBV7-9 and TRBJ2-7, is DTGVSQNPRHKITKRGQNVTFRCDPISEHNRLYWYRQTLGQGPEFLTYFQNEAQLEKSRLLSDRFSAERPKGSFSTLEIQRTEQGDSAMYLCASSLGPALYEQYFGPGTRLTVT.